These 9 T cell receptor beta chains share one sample of origin, sequenced in a study of OX40 agonist ivuxolimab in advanced cancers. Repertoires were generated with immunoSEQ multiplex PCR, while TCRdb's copy carries only in-frame clones and drops some. The data hold tens of thousands of clones, with roughly nine tenths observed a single time. The sample was CD4+ or CD8+ T cells sorted from blood, taken in a trial of the OX40 agonist ivuxolimab. All receptors derive from an adult with an advanced solid tumor such as melanoma, head and neck, liver or kidney cancer.

This clone has a handful of counts. Other DNA sequences in the same sample also yield this CDR3. The chain links TRBV7-2 to TRBJ1-1; D is uncertain. Trimming left V 5 bases short and J 1 base short, with 11 bases between. This CDR3 contains 14 residues. CDR1 is SGHTA, CDR2 FQGNSA, per germline. CDR3 protein: CASSPGAANTEAFF. CDR3 DNA sequence: TGTGCCAGCAGCCCGGGAGCGGCGAACACTGAAGCTTTCTTT.

This clone was counted a single time. This chain joins TRBV2 and TRBJ2-3; 11 nucleotides align to TRBD2. Germline trimming cut 6 bases from V and 0 bases from J; bases unmatched to any gene: 2. This CDR3 is 15 amino acids long. Looked up from germline, CDR1 is SNHLY and CDR2 is FYNNEI. CDR3 sequence reads: CASSTSGSSTDTQYF. The CDR3 nucleotides read TGTGCCAGCAGCACTAGCGGGAGTAGCACAGATACGCAGTATTTT.

V is TRBV5-1 and J is TRBJ2-3; D is unclear. The V end lost 0 bases, the J end lost 0 bases, and 11 bases lay between the germline ends. Germline V gene lookup returns CDR1 SGHRS and CDR2 YFSETQ. There are 16 residues in the CDR3. The CDR3 sequence: CASSLGLSSSTDTQYF. CDR3 nucleotides: TGCGCCAGCAGCTTGGGGTTGAGTTCTAGCACAGATACGCAGTATTTT.

Comment on this clone: Relative to the germline gene, one junction end is altered; a read error may explain this. The chain employs TRBV7-7 and TRBJ2-7, with D tentatively TRBD1 (5 bases). The CDR3 is 13 amino acids. Germline CDR1 SSHAT, CDR2 FNYEAQ (reference sequence). CDR3 DNA: TGTGCTAGCAGCCCAGGGCCGGGTGGAGAGCAGTACTTC. Protein sequence: CASSPGPGGEQYF.

The V call is TRBV28, the J call TRBJ2-3, with TRBD1 matching 8 bases. CDR1 and CDR2 (germline): MDHEN, SYDVKM. The CDR3 spans 14 residues. Trimming removed 5 bases from V and 3 bases from J; junction bases left unmatched: 4. The chain's CDR3 is CASSLRQGTDTQYF. The CDR3 DNA reads TGTGCCAGCAGTCTGAGACAGGGGACAGATACGCAGTATTTT. The full variable domain, with the rest looked up from reference TRBV28 and TRBJ2-3, is DVKVTQSSRYLVKRTGEKVFLECVQDMDHENMFWYRQDPGLGLRLIYFSYDVKMKEKGDIPEGYSVSREKKERFSLILESASTNQTSMYLCASSLRQGTDTQYFGPGTRLTVL.

The chain has TRBV6-6 and TRBJ2-2; D is undetermined. Germline CDR1 is MNHNY and CDR2 is SVGAGI (reference sequence). Trimming removed 1 base from V and 7 bases from J, with 10 bases in between. CDR3 length: 14 residues. The CDR3 region is CASSYLGRDGELFF. For the CDR3, the DNA is TGTGCCAGCAGTTACTTAGGCCGAGACGGGGAGCTGTTTTTT.

This sequence joins TRBV2 and TRBJ1-4; D is ambiguous. This CDR3 has 14 amino acids. The V and J ends lost 2 bases and 8 bases respectively, with 12 bases between them. CDR1 and CDR2 from the germline V gene are SNHLY and FYNNEI. CDR3 DNA: TGTGCCAGCAGTGAACGCAGGACGAAGGAAAAACTGTTTTTT. It is translated as CASSERRTKEKLFF. Supplemented by reference TRBV2 and TRBJ1-4, the full variable domain reads EPEVTQTPSHQVTQMGQEVILRCVPISNHLYFYWYRQILGQKVEFLVSFYNNEISEKSEIFDDQFSVERPDGSNFTLKIRSTKLEDSAMYFCASSERRTKEKLFFGSGTQLSVL.

The V gene is TRBV5-1, the J gene TRBJ1-4; a weak D match, TRBD1 (5 bases). Germline CDR1 SGHRS, CDR2 YFSETQ. The CDR3 has 16 residues. V was shortened by 0 bases and J by 0 bases, with 9 bases between the two germline ends. The CDR3 DNA follows: TGCGCCAGCAGCTTGGGCAGGGCAGCAACTAATGAAAAACTGTTTTTT. Protein sequence: CASSLGRAATNEKLFF.

The chain is built from TRBV5-5 and TRBJ2-3; D gene unclear. CDR3 length: 14 amino acids. The germline V gene has CDR1 SGHKS and CDR2 YYEKEE (reference sequence). Trimming took off 1 base at V and 1 base at J, with 7 bases between the two ends. CDR3 residues: CASSLQRGTDTQYF. The CDR3 DNA reads as TGTGCCAGCAGCTTGCAACGGGGCACAGATACGCAGTATTTT. The full variable domain, rest sourced from reference TRBV5-5 and TRBJ2-3, is DAGVTQSPTHLIKTRGQQVTLRCSPISGHKSVSWYQQVLGQGPQFIFQYYEKEERGRGNFPDRFSARQFPNYSSELNVNALLLGDSALYLCASSLQRGTDTQYFGPGTRLTVL.